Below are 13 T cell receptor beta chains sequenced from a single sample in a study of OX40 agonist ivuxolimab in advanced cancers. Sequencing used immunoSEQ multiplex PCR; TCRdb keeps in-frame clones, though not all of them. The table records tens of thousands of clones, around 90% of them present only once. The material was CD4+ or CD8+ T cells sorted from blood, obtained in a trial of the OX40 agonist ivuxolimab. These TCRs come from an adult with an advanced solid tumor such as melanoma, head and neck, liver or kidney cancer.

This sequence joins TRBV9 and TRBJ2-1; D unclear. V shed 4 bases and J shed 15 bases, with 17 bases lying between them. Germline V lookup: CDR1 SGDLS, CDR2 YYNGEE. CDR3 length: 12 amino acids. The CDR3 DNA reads TGTGCCAGCAGCCGGTCGGGTGACAAACGGTTCTTC. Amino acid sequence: CASSRSGDKRFF. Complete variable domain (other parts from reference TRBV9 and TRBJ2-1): DSGVTQTPKHLITATGQRVTLRCSPRSGDLSVYWYQQSLDQGLQFLIQYYNGEERAKGNILERFSAQQFPDLHSELNLSSLELGDSALYFCASSRSGDKRFFGPGTRLTVL.

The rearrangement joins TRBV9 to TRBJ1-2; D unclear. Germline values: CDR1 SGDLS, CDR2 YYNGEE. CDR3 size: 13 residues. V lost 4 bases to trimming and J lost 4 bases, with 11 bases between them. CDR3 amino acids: CASSRTVIYGYTF. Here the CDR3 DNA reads TGTGCCAGCAGCCGAACGGTGATCTATGGCTACACCTTC.

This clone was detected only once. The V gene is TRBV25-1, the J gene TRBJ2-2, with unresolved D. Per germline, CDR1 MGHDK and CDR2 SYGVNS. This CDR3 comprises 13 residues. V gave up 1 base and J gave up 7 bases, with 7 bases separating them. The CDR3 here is CASSEFSVGELFF. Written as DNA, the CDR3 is TGTGCCAGCAGTGAATTTTCGGTCGGGGAGCTGTTTTTT. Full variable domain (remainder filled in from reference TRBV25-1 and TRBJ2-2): EADIYQTPRYLVIGTGKKITLECSQTMGHDKMYWYQQDPGMELHLIHYSYGVNSTEKGDLSSESTVSRIRTEHFPLTLESARPSHTSQYLCASSEFSVGELFFGEGSRLTVL.

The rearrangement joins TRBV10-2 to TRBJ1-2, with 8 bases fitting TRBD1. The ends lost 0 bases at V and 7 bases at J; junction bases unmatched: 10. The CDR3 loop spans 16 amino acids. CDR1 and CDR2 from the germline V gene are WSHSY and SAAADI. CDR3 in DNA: TGCGCCAGCAGTGAGTCCCGACAGGGGATGCGTGCTGGCTACACCTTC. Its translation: CASSESRQGMRAGYTF.

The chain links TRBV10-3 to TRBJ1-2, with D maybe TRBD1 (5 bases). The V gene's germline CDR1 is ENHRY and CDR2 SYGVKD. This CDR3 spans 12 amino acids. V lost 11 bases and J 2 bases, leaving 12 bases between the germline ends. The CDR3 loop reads CASWGGNYGYTF. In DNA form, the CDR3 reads TGTGCCTCGTGGGGGGGGAACTATGGCTACACCTTC.

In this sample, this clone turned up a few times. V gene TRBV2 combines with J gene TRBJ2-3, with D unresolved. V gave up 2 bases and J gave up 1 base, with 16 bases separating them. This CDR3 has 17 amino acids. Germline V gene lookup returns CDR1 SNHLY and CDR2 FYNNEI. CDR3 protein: CASSEQALPWGTDTQYF. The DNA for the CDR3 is TGTGCCAGCAGTGAACAGGCACTCCCATGGGGCACAGATACGCAGTATTTT. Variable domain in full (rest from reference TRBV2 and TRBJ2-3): EPEVTQTPSHQVTQMGQEVILRCVPISNHLYFYWYRQILGQKVEFLVSFYNNEISEKSEIFDDQFSVERPDGSNFTLKIRSTKLEDSAMYFCASSEQALPWGTDTQYFGPGTRLTVL.

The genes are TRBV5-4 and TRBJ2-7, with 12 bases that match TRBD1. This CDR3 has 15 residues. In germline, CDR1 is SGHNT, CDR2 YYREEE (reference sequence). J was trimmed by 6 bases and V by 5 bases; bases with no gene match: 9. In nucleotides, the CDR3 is TGTGCCAGCAGTAAAAGGGACAGGGGGCTTGGCGAGCAGTACTTC. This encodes CASSKRDRGLGEQYF.

CDR3 DNA: TGTGCCAGCAGCGTGGGACTAGCGGGGAGGGATGAGCAGTTCTTC. Translation: CASSVGLAGRDEQFF. The chain is built from TRBV6-4 and TRBJ2-1; 13 bases are shared with TRBD2. This CDR3 has 15 residues. The junction had 7 bases not matched to a gene; V was cut back by 6 bases and J by 8 bases. In germline, CDR1 is MRHNA, CDR2 SNTAGT.

In DNA form, the CDR3 reads TGTGCCATCAGTGAGTTGGCTAGTCTGTACGAGCAGTACTTC. As protein: CAISELASLYEQYF. The chain joins TRBV10-3 to TRBJ2-7, with D unresolved. The ends were cut back, 1 base at V and 4 bases at J, with 11 bases in the middle. The CDR3 sequence is 14 residues long. The germline CDR1 and CDR2 sequences are ENHRY and SYGVKD.

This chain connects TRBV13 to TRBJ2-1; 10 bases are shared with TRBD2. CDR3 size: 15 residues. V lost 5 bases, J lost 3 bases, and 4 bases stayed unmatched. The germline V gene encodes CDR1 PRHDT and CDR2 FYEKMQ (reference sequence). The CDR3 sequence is CASSLRTSGYNEQFF. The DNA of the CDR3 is TGTGCCAGCAGCCTACGGACTAGCGGCTACAATGAGCAGTTCTTC.

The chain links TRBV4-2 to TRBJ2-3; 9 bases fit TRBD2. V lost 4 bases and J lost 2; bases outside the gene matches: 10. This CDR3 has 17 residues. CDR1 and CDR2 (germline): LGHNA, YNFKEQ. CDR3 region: CASSRSLAGNPTDTQYF. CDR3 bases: TGTGCCAGCAGCCGATCTCTAGCGGGAAATCCCACAGATACGCAGTATTTT.

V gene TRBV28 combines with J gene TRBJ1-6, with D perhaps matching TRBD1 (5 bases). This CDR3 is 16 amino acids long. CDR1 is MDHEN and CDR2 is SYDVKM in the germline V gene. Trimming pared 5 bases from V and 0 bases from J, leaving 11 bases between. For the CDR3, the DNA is TGTGCCAGCAGTGGGGGAGCGAGCTCCTATAATTCACCCCTCCACTTT. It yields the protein CASSGGASSYNSPLHF.

CDR3 sequence (DNA): TGTGCCAGCTCCCAACAGGGGGCTAAGGGCACTGAAGCTTTCTTT. This codes for CASSQQGAKGTEAFF. This chain links TRBV18 with TRBJ1-1; 9 nucleotides match TRBD1. The CDR3 runs to 15 residues. Looked up from germline, CDR1 is KGHSH and CDR2 is LQKENI. V shed 6 bases and J 4 bases; nucleotides not matched to a gene: 9.